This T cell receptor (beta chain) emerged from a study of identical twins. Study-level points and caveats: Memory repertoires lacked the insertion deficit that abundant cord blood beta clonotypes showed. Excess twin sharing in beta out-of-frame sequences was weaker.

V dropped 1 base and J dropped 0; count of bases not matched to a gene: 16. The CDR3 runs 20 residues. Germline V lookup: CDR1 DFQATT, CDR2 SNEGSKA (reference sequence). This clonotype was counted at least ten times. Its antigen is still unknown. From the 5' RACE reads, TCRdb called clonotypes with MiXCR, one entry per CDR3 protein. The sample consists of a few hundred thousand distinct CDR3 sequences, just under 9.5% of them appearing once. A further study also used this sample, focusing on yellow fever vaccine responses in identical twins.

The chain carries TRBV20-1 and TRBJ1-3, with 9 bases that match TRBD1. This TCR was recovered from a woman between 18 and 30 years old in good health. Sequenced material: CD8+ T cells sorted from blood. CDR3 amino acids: CSARVFASGQGTISGNTIYF. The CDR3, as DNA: TGCAGTGCTAGAGTCTTCGCATCCGGACAGGGGACGATCTCTGGAAACACCATATATTTT.